Each of the 28 T cell receptor beta chains below was sequenced from the same sample in a study of blood T cell repertoires in COVID-19. The table came from immunoSEQ multiplex PCR; TCRdb's copy has only in-frame clones and leaves some out. Of a few hundred thousand clones listed, approximately 80% are singletons. The sample was peripheral blood. These receptors came from a woman aged 45-59 years with active or convalescent COVID-19.

As for this clone: Other DNA sequences within the sample encode an identical CDR3. This CDR3 is CASSPDRGSYEQYF. As DNA, the CDR3 is TGTGCCAGCTCACCGGACAGGGGGTCCTACGAGCAGTACTTC. J is TRBJ2-7 and V is TRBV18; 10 nucleotides line up with TRBD1. With 3 bases clipped from V and 1 base from J, the junction kept 0 bases outside the gene matches. The CDR3 loop spans 14 amino acids. Germline V gene lookup returns CDR1 KGHSH and CDR2 LQKENI. Full variable domain (rest looked up from reference TRBV18 and TRBJ2-7): NAGVMQNPRHLVRRRGQEARLRCSPMKGHSHVYWYRQLPEEGLKFMVYLQKENIIDESGMPKERFSAEFPKEGPSILRIQQVVRGDSAAYFCASSPDRGSYEQYFGPGTRLTVT.

The chain combines TRBV5-1 with TRBJ2-1; TRBD1 matches at 7 bases. Germline V lookup: CDR1 SGHRS, CDR2 YFSETQ. This CDR3 has 14 amino acids. V lost 3 bases and J lost 15; bases outside the gene matches: 15. The CDR3: CASSSISNSQGMFF. The CDR3 DNA follows: TGCGCCAGCAGCTCTATTTCCAACTCACAGGGGATGTTCTTC.

The chain employs TRBV11-2 and TRBJ2-3; D gene ambiguous. V gave up 4 bases and J gave up 2 bases, with 10 bases separating them. This CDR3 has 14 residues. Germline CDR1 and CDR2: SGHAT and FQNNGV. The CDR3 is CASSSDTYTDTQYF. CDR3 nucleotide sequence: TGTGCCAGCAGCTCCGACACGTACACAGATACGCAGTATTTT. Full variable domain (rest looked up from reference TRBV11-2 and TRBJ2-3): EAGVAQSPRYKIIEKRQSVAFWCNPISGHATLYWYQQILGQGPKLLIQFQNNGVVDDSQLPKDRFSAERLKGVDSTLKIQPAKLEDSAVYLCASSSDTYTDTQYFGPGTRLTVL.

The V gene is TRBV19, the J gene TRBJ1-2; D possibly corresponds to TRBD1 (5 bases). V lost 4 bases, J lost 5 bases, and 8 bases lay in between. Germline V CDR1 and CDR2: LNHDA, SQIVND (reference sequence). The CDR3 is 12 residues long. CDR3 amino acids: CASSTDRYGYTF. The CDR3 coding sequence is TGTGCCAGTAGTACCGACAGATATGGCTACACCTTC.

The chain has TRBV12-5 and TRBJ1-3, with TRBD1 matching over 7 bases. This CDR3 is built from 16 residues. CDR1 and CDR2 from the germline V gene are LGHNT and FRNRAP. The V gene end was trimmed by 2 bases and the J gene end by 4 bases; junction bases not matched to a gene: 8. CDR3 in amino acids: CASGLTTGTYGNTIYF. The CDR3 DNA is TGTGCTAGTGGTTTGACGACAGGGACTTACGGAAACACCATATATTTT.

The rearrangement joins TRBV19 to TRBJ1-5, with unresolved D. The CDR3 loop spans 15 amino acids. V was clipped by 2 bases and J by 2 bases, with 10 bases between them. The germline gives CDR1 LNHDA, CDR2 SQIVND (reference sequence). This CDR3 reads CASSIKPRGNQPQHF. As DNA, the CDR3 is TGTGCCAGTAGTATAAAGCCGAGGGGCAATCAGCCCCAGCATTTT.

The chain has TRBV2 and TRBJ1-5; 8 positions agree with TRBD1. CDR1 SNHLY and CDR2 FYNNEI come from the germline V gene. Trimming took 6 bases from V and 3 from J; bases not matched to a gene: 4. CDR3 size: 14 residues. The CDR3 here is CASRGTGVNQPQHF. CDR3 nucleotides: TGTGCCAGCAGGGGGACAGGAGTCAATCAGCCCCAGCATTTT.

The chain recombines TRBV4-1 with TRBJ2-2; a weak D match, TRBD2 (6 bases). CDR3 length: 14 residues. Germline-derived CDR1 and CDR2 are MGHRA and YSYEKL. Trimming left V 9 bases short and J 4 bases short, with 15 bases between. The CDR3, as DNA: TGCGCCAGTAACCGCTACGGGGGCACCGGGGAGCTGTTTTTT. This encodes CASNRYGGTGELFF.

The V gene is TRBV5-8, the J gene TRBJ1-4; D gene unclear. The V end was cut by 6 bases, the J end by 0 bases, with 9 bases between. The CDR3 is 14 residues long. Germline V gene data show CDR1 as SGHTS and CDR2 as YDEGEE. The CDR3 DNA reads TGTGCCAGCACTCAGGCTGCAACTAATGAAAAACTGTTTTTT. Translation: CASTQAATNEKLFF.

The chain uses TRBV5-1 and TRBJ2-6, with 8 nucleotides matching TRBD1. In germline, CDR1 is SGHRS, CDR2 YFSETQ. This CDR3 comprises 23 residues. V trimming: 3 bases; J trimming: 2 bases; junction bases outside the gene matches: 25. CDR3: CASSYSPDLTFWDRKAGANVLTF. CDR3 sequence (DNA): TGCGCCAGCAGCTACTCTCCAGACCTGACATTCTGGGACAGGAAGGCTGGGGCCAACGTCCTGACTTTC.

The V call is TRBV5-1, the J call TRBJ2-1, with D perhaps matching TRBD1 (6 bases). V was clipped by 2 bases and J by 15 bases, with 21 bases between them. The CDR3 consists of 14 residues. The germline gives CDR1 SGHRS, CDR2 YFSETQ. The CDR3 here is CASSLSLPGTKGFF. CDR3 nucleotide sequence: TGCGCCAGCAGCTTATCACTACCCGGGACAAAGGGGTTCTTC. The full variable domain, completed using reference TRBV5-1 and TRBJ2-1, is KAGVTQTPRYLIKTRGQQVTLSCSPISGHRSVSWYQQTPGQGLQFLFEYFSETQRNKGNFPGRFSGRQFSNSRSEMNVSTLELGDSALYLCASSLSLPGTKGFFGPGTRLTVL.

This clone came up once. The V call is TRBV27, the J call TRBJ2-3; 9 positions match TRBD2. Germline CDR1 is MNHEY and CDR2 is SMNVEV (reference sequence). Trimming removed 7 bases from V and 5 bases from J; junction bases left unmatched: 10. This CDR3 is built from 15 residues. CDR3 residues: CASNYIAGAEDTQYF. The CDR3 DNA sequence: TGTGCCAGCAATTACATAGCGGGAGCTGAAGATACGCAGTATTTT.

The DNA for the CDR3 is TGTGCCAGCAGCTTTTGGTTCAGGGAGCAGTTCTTC. Amino acids: CASSFWFREQFF. This chain joins TRBV5-5 and TRBJ2-1; D not resolved. Germline V gene data show CDR1 as SGHKS and CDR2 as YYEKEE (reference sequence). The V and J ends lost 2 bases and 10 bases respectively, with 10 bases between them. The CDR3 totals 12 residues.

This clone has just a few counts. The V gene is TRBV11-2, the J gene TRBJ2-7; D not certain. Trimming removed 1 base at V and 0 bases at J, with 10 bases between. The germline V gene has CDR1 SGHAT and CDR2 FQNNGV. The CDR3 has 15 amino acids. The chain's CDR3 is CASSLAPSSSYEQYF. The CDR3 DNA sequence: TGTGCCAGCAGCTTAGCCCCATCGAGCTCCTACGAGCAGTACTTC. The whole variable domain, remainder taken from reference TRBV11-2 and TRBJ2-7, is EAGVAQSPRYKIIEKRQSVAFWCNPISGHATLYWYQQILGQGPKLLIQFQNNGVVDDSQLPKDRFSAERLKGVDSTLKIQPAKLEDSAVYLCASSLAPSSSYEQYFGPGTRLTVT.

The chain employs TRBV12-5 and TRBJ1-1; D gene unclear. Germline V CDR1 and CDR2: LGHNT, FRNRAP. V lost 2 bases to trimming and J lost 0 bases, with 4 bases between them. The CDR3 consists of 13 residues. CDR3 loop: CASGLSVNTEAFF. CDR3 DNA: TGTGCTAGTGGTTTGTCGGTGAACACTGAAGCTTTCTTT.

The CDR3 reads CASSLQGAATEAFF. In nucleotides, the CDR3 is TGTGCCAGCAGTCTACAGGGGGCGGCCACTGAAGCTTTCTTT. The chain employs TRBV2 and TRBJ1-1, with 9 positions matching TRBD1. Per the germline V gene, CDR1 is SNHLY and CDR2 is FYNNEI. Trimming took 5 bases from V and 4 from J; bases not matched to a gene: 5. This CDR3 is 14 amino acids long.

There are a few counts of this clone. J is TRBJ2-1 and V is TRBV7-2, with 10 bases fitting TRBD2. Trimming removed 1 base from V and 4 bases from J; junction bases left unmatched: 7. CDR3 length: 17 amino acids. Germline V gene lookup returns CDR1 SGHTA and CDR2 FQGNSA. CDR3 in DNA: TGTGCCAGCAGCTTAGTGTCGTGGGGACTAGCGTACAATGAGCAGTTCTTC. The encoded protein is CASSLVSWGLAYNEQFF.

The chain joins TRBV11-3 to TRBJ2-2, with D unclear. The CDR3 is 13 residues long. Per germline, CDR1 SGHNT and CDR2 YENEEA. The germline V and J ends were trimmed by 3 bases and 5 bases, with 7 bases remaining between them. In DNA, the CDR3 is TGTGCCAGCAGCTTGGTAACAACCGGGGAGCTGTTTTTT. Protein product: CASSLVTTGELFF.

The chain links TRBV19 to TRBJ1-6, with unresolved D. V lost 6 bases and J 10 bases, leaving 19 bases between the germline ends. Per the germline V gene, CDR1 is LNHDA and CDR2 is SQIVND (reference sequence). This CDR3 has 15 residues. The CDR3 here is CASSILAGGLSPLHF. CDR3 sequence (DNA): TGTGCCAGTAGCATACTGGCGGGAGGTTTGTCACCCCTCCACTTT.

The chain links TRBV7-2 to TRBJ1-2, with 7 bases identical to TRBD1. V lost 5 bases, J lost 6 bases, and 9 bases stayed unmatched. This CDR3 has 14 amino acids. Germline-derived CDR1 and CDR2 are SGHTA and FQGNSA. The CDR3 reads CASSVRQGSDGYTF. CDR3 in DNA: TGTGCCAGCAGCGTAAGACAGGGCTCGGATGGCTACACCTTC.

J is TRBJ2-7 and V is TRBV6-6; 9 bases align to TRBD2. The CDR3 runs 17 residues. The germline CDR1 and CDR2 sequences are MNHNY and SVGAGI (reference sequence). Trimming cost V 5 bases and J 3 bases; bases outside gene matches: 14. The CDR3 region is CASSRGGVAGALYEQYF. CDR3 bases: TGTGCCAGCAGTCGGGGGGGGGTAGCGGGAGCGCTCTACGAGCAGTACTTC.

This clone has only one observation. The V and J genes are TRBV7-3 and TRBJ2-1, with D tentatively TRBD2 (5 bases). The CDR3 length is 13 residues. The ends were cut back, 5 bases at V and 1 base at J, with 6 bases in the middle. Looked up from germline, CDR1 is SGHTA and CDR2 is FQGTGA. CDR3 loop: CASSRGSYNEQFF. DNA of the CDR3: TGTGCCAGCAGCCGGGGATCCTACAATGAGCAGTTCTTC.

This chain links TRBV28 with TRBJ1-6, with D hard to call. V lost 3 bases to trimming and J lost 12 bases, with 15 bases between them. Germline lookup yields CDR1 MDHEN and CDR2 SYDVKM. This CDR3 has 14 residues. The CDR3 spells CASSFDSGGRPLHF. In DNA, the CDR3 is TGTGCCAGCAGTTTCGATAGCGGAGGGCGACCCCTCCACTTT.

V is TRBV6-5 and J is TRBJ1-2; maybe TRBD1 (6 bases). The CDR3 is 14 amino acids. In germline, CDR1 is MNHEY, CDR2 SVGAGI. Trimming stripped 6 bases from V and 5 bases from J, with 16 bases between. CDR3 amino acids: CASRLQGSTYGYTF. The CDR3 nucleotides read TGTGCCAGCAGACTCCAGGGGAGTACGTATGGCTACACCTTC.

This clone is categorized as medium-sized. The rearrangement uses TRBV28 and TRBJ1-1, with TRBD1 matching 9 bases. The germline CDR1 and CDR2 sequences are MDHEN and SYDVKM. The CDR3 loop spans 12 amino acids. V was pared by 5 bases and J by 11 bases, with 6 bases of the junction left unmatched. The DNA for the CDR3 is TGTGCCAGCAGTCCCCCGGACAGGGGCGCTTTCTTT. Translation gives CASSPPDRGAFF.

The chain combines TRBV7-9 with TRBJ2-1; tentative D call: TRBD1 (7 bases). The V end lost 10 bases, the J end lost 6 bases, and 19 bases lay between the germline ends. The CDR3 is 14 amino acids. Germline V gene data show CDR1 as SEHNR and CDR2 as FQNEAQ (reference sequence). CDR3 amino acids: CATQAGGPLNEQFF. Here the CDR3 DNA reads TGTGCCACACAGGCAGGGGGGCCCCTCAATGAGCAGTTCTTC.

The genes are TRBV7-9 and TRBJ2-7; perhaps TRBD2 as D (5 bases). The germline CDR1 and CDR2 sequences are SEHNR and FQNEAQ (reference sequence). V was clipped by 5 bases and J by 2 bases, with 16 bases between them. The CDR3 is 15 amino acids. CDR3 loop: CASSTDPPGTYEQYF. For the CDR3, the DNA is TGTGCCAGCAGCACCGACCCCCCGGGGACCTACGAGCAGTACTTC. The whole variable domain, remainder taken from reference TRBV7-9 and TRBJ2-7, is DTGVSQNPRHKITKRGQNVTFRCDPISEHNRLYWYRQTLGQGPEFLTYFQNEAQLEKSRLLSDRFSAERPKGSFSTLEIQRTEQGDSAMYLCASSTDPPGTYEQYFGPGTRLTVT.

This chain links TRBV27 with TRBJ2-1, with a weak D call TRBD2 (6 bases). The germline V gene has CDR1 MNHEY and CDR2 SMNVEV (reference sequence). The CDR3 has 13 residues. Trimming took off 2 bases at V and 10 bases at J, with 12 bases between the two ends. CDR3 DNA: TGTGCCAGCAGTTTAGTAGCGGCGGGAGAGCAGTTCTTC. Translation: CASSLVAAGEQFF.